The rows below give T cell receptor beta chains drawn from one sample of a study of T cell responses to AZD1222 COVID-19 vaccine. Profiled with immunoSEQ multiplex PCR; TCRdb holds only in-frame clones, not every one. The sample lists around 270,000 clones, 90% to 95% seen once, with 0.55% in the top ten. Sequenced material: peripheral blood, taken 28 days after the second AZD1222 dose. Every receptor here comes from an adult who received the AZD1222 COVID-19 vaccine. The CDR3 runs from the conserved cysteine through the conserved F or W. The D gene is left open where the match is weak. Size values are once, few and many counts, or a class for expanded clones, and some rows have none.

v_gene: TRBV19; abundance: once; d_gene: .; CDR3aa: CASSNYPLVYNEQFF
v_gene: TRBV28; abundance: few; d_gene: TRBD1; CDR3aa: CASSWTGGGYTF
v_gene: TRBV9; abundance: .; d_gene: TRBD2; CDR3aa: CASSVSAGGSLYEQYF
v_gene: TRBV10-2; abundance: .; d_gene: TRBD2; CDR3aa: CASSRTSGGAGTDTQYF
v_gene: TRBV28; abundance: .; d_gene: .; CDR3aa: CASSQVYGYTF
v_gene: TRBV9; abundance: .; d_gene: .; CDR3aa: CASSARQQETQYF
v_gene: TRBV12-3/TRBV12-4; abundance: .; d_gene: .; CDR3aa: CATQPPSNEQFF
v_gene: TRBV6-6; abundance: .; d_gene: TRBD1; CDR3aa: CASSYDQGDYEQYF
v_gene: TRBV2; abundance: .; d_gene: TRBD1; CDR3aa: CASSGGTGGYNEQFF
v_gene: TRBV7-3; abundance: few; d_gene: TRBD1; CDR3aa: CASSSGQRNTEAFF
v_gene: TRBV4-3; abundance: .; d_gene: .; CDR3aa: CASSQFPGVTLYEQYF
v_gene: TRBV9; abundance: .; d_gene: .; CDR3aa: CASSVDMDFSYEQYF
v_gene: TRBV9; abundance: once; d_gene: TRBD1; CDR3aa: CASSGGQGGRNEKLFF
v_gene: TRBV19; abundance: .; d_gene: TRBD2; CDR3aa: CASSPGTSELNEQFF
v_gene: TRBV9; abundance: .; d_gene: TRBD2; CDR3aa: CASSVAGTSVNEQFF
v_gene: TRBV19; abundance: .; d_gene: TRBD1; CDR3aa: CASSIGQGYGYTF
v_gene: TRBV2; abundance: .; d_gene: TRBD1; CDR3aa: CASSLPGQGREKLFF
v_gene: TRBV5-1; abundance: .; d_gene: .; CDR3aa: CASSLVSYQETQYF
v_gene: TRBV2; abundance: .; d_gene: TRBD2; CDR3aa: CASGRDQAYEQYF
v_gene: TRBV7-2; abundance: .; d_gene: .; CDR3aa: CASSLWGSVSTDTQYF
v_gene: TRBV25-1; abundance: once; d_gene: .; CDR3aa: CASSEWGSPNYGYTF
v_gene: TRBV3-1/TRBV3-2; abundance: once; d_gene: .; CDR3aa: CASSQDARSPYF
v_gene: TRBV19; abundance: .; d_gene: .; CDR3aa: CASSIGLASTDTQYF
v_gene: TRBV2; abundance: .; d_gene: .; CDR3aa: CASSPRGASSYNSPLHF
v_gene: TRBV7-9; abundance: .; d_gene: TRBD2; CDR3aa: CASSSGTSGVDEQFF
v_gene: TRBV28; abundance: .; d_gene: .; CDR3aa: CASSLPGSYGYTF
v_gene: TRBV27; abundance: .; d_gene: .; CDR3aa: CASSSRDINEKLFF
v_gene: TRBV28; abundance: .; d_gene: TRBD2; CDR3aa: CATHAPGGGSYEQYF
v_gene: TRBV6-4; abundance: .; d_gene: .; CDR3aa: CASSMSGATNEKLFF
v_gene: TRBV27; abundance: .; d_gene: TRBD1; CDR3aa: CASRSYRPTGGTGELFF
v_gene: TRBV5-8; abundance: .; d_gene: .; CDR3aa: CASSLVYEQYF
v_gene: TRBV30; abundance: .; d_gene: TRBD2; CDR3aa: CAWSVVGEEGGGDSYNEQFF
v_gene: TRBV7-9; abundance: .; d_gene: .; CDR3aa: CASSSGGADTEAFF
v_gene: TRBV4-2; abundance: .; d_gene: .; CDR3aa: CASSQDRWQESTDTQYF
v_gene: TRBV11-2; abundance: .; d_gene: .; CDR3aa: CASSQGWDGYTF